This TCR beta chain originates from a study of T-cell memory formation after mild COVID-19. Study-wide background: There were largely donor-specific TCR clusters.

V shed 2 bases and J shed 7 bases, with 7 bases lying between them. Germline CDR1 MNHEY, CDR2 SVGEGT. The CDR3 runs to 12 residues. TCR alpha and TCR beta cDNA libraries carrying sample barcodes and UMIs were produced by 5'RACE using constant-segment primers. TCRdb recomputed calls from the 5' RACE reads with MiXCR, one row per CDR3 protein. This table has some 300,000 distinct CDR3 sequences, 20% to 25% appearing once. The clonotype was recovered from a man aged 18 to 30 who had mild COVID-19 (a few samples of this study predate the infection). Cell type and time point are not known. The sample taken for sequencing was PBMCs or a T cell subset sorted from them (not recorded which). V and J are TRBV6-2 or TRBV6-3 and TRBJ2-3, with D hard to call. The CDR3 sequence: CASSYRVHTQYF. In DNA, the CDR3 is TGTGCCAGCAGTTACCGGGTCCATACGCAGTATTTT.